This TCR beta chain was recorded in a study of blood T cell repertoires in COVID-19. In the study overall: Researchers got acute and convalescent COVID-19 samples from the United States, Italy and Spain. The analysed material was cDNA or gDNA that came from T cells, B-cell-depleted T cells, or PBMCs.

As originally analysed: By means of reference gene primer amplification, nucleated cell counts were estimated. The protocol was immunoSEQ multiplex PCR, while the TCRdb copy is restricted to in-frame clones and leaves out a portion. V and J calls and clone size are copied from that table; D and trimming were computed from the DNA. The sample records about 45,000 clones, approximately 86% being singletons. Unmatched junction bases numbered 20, after V lost 7 bases and J lost 6 bases. This CDR3 spans 17 amino acids. CDR1 SGHRS and CDR2 YFSETQ come from the germline V gene. This clonotype was sampled from a woman of 80 years or more with acute or convalescent COVID-19. The J gene is TRBJ2-7, the V gene TRBV5-1, with 9 bases aligning to TRBD1. The source material was peripheral blood. The CDR3 sequence: CASSPGRWGQGYSEQYF. The CDR3 DNA reads TGCGCCAGCTCCCCGGGCCGGTGGGGACAGGGATATTCCGAGCAGTACTTC.